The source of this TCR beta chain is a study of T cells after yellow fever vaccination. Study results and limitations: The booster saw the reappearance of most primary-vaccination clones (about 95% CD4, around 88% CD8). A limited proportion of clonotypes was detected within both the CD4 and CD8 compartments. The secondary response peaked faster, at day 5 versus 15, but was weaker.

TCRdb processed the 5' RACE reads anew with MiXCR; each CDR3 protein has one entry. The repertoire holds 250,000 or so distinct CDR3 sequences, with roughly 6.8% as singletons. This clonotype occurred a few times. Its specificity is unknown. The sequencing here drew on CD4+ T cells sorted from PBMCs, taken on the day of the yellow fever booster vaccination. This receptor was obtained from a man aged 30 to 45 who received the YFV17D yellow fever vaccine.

CDR3 protein: CAISEPAGGRAPDTQYF. The CDR3 coding sequence is TGTGCCATCAGTGAGCCTGCCGGAGGGAGGGCCCCAGATACGCAGTATTTT. The rearrangement uses TRBV10-3 and TRBJ2-3; 7 bases fit TRBD2. Germline CDR1 is ENHRY and CDR2 is SYGVKD. The CDR3 is 17 residues long. The J segment lost 4 bases and the V segment lost 2 bases, leaving 12 bases of the junction unmatched.